The 18 T cell receptor beta chains presented below share a single source sample, sequenced in a study of blood T cell repertoires in COVID-19. Only in-frame clones appear in the TCRdb table, and some are missing; sequencing was by immunoSEQ multiplex PCR. The data show about 130,000 clones, with around 76% seen just once and about 10% held by the top ten. The sequenced material came from peripheral blood. Receptor source: a human donor in a cohort sampled during active COVID-19.

This clone has more than one count but fewer than ten. V and J are TRBV30 and TRBJ2-3; weak D call: TRBD2 (5 bases). Per the germline V gene, CDR1 is GTSNPN and CDR2 is SVGIG (reference sequence). The germline V and J ends were trimmed by 7 bases and 2 bases, with 19 bases remaining between them. The CDR3 contains 15 residues. Here the CDR3 DNA reads TGTGCCTTGGCGGCGAGAGGACTCAACACAGATACGCAGTATTTT. As protein: CALAARGLNTDTQYF.

This clone was found once. The chain joins TRBV7-9 to TRBJ2-5; 12 positions agree with TRBD1. CDR1 is SEHNR, CDR2 FQNEAQ, per germline (reference sequence). This CDR3 is built from 14 residues. V shed 5 bases and J 6 bases; nucleotides not matched to a gene: 4. The CDR3 sequence is CASSGTGGAKTQYF. The CDR3 bases are TGTGCCAGCAGCGGGACAGGGGGCGCGAAGACCCAGTACTTC.

The chain uses TRBV30 and TRBJ2-5; 7 bases match TRBD1. Germline-derived CDR1 and CDR2 are GTSNPN and SVGIG (reference sequence). The V and J ends lost 3 bases and 3 bases, in that order; junction bases with no gene match: 4. The CDR3 totals 13 residues. CDR3 amino acids: CAWRLTGEETQYF. CDR3 nucleotide sequence: TGTGCCTGGAGGCTAACAGGGGAAGAGACCCAGTACTTC.

J is TRBJ1-2 and V is TRBV19, with D perhaps TRBD1 (5 bases). Per the germline V gene, CDR1 is LNHDA and CDR2 is SQIVND (reference sequence). This CDR3 has 13 amino acids. Trimming pared 5 bases from V and 4 bases from J, leaving 11 bases between. CDR3: CASSPRQGYGYTF. The CDR3 DNA is TGTGCCAGTAGTCCGAGGCAGGGCTATGGCTACACCTTC.

CDR3 amino acids: CASSESGGLKETQYF. CDR3 bases: TGCGCCAGCAGTGAGTCGGGGGGGCTTAAGGAGACCCAGTACTTC. V gene TRBV10-1 combines with J gene TRBJ2-5; tentatively, D is TRBD2 (7 bases). The V end was cut by 0 bases, the J end by 5 bases, with 13 bases between. CDR3 length: 15 amino acids. Germline V gives CDR1 WNHNN, CDR2 SYGVQD (reference sequence).

The chain combines TRBV3-1 (or the pseudogene TRBV3-2) with TRBJ1-5; the match to TRBD1 covers 9 bases. The CDR3 is made up of 15 amino acids. V trimming: 4 bases; J trimming: 5 bases; junction bases outside the gene matches: 6. Germline V gene data show CDR1 as LGHDT and CDR2 as YNNKEL (reference sequence). The CDR3 protein is CASSPWTGVDQPQHF. The DNA for the CDR3 is TGTGCCAGCAGCCCCTGGACAGGGGTTGATCAGCCCCAGCATTTT.

V gene TRBV6-5 combines with J gene TRBJ1-2, with D possibly TRBD1 on 6 matching bases. The CDR3 has 13 amino acids. V shed 1 base and J shed 8 bases, with 11 bases lying between them. Germline-derived CDR1 and CDR2 are MNHEY and SVGAGI. The chain's CDR3 is CASSYFRGGGYTF. The CDR3 bases are TGTGCCAGCAGTTACTTCAGGGGCGGGGGCTACACCTTC.

The DNA of the CDR3 is TGTGCCAGCAGCTTATCGGCAGGGGGACCCACTGAAGCTTTCTTT. It is translated as CASSLSAGGPTEAFF. This chain joins TRBV7-9 and TRBJ1-1; 7 bases align to TRBD1. The V segment lost 2 bases and the J segment 4 bases; nucleotides outside the gene matches: 7. This CDR3 has 15 residues. The germline CDR1 and CDR2 sequences are SEHNR and FQNEAQ (reference sequence).

The V gene is TRBV18, the J gene TRBJ1-4, with D uncertain. The V end was cut by 3 bases, the J end by 8 bases, with 16 bases between. CDR1 KGHSH and CDR2 LQKENI come from the germline V gene. This CDR3 contains 15 residues. CDR3 protein: CASSPAGSGREKLFF. DNA of the CDR3: TGTGCCAGCTCACCGGCAGGAAGTGGTCGGGAAAAACTGTTTTTT.

The gene calls are TRBV2 and TRBJ1-1, with a possible D match to TRBD1 (5 bases). V lost 6 bases to trimming and J lost 4 bases, with 15 bases between them. This CDR3 is built from 14 residues. Germline CDR1 SNHLY, CDR2 FYNNEI. CDR3 amino acids: CASSPRGTSTEAFF. The DNA of the CDR3 is TGTGCCAGCAGCCCTCGAGGGACTAGCACTGAAGCTTTCTTT.

The genes are TRBV20-1 and TRBJ1-2, with 9 bases matching TRBD1. Germline values: CDR1 DFQATT, CDR2 SNEGSKA (reference sequence). J was trimmed by 3 bases and V by 6 bases; bases with no gene match: 8. This CDR3 is built from 14 residues. The CDR3 loop reads CSASKQGADYGYTF. The CDR3, as DNA: TGCAGTGCCAGTAAACAGGGGGCAGACTATGGCTACACCTTC.

This rearrangement joins TRBV11-2 to TRBJ1-1, with D unclear. CDR3 length: 14 residues. V was clipped by 5 bases and J by 1 base, with 11 bases between them. In germline, CDR1 is SGHAT, CDR2 FQNNGV. CDR3 sequence: CASSRADPNTEAFF. Here the CDR3 DNA reads TGTGCCAGCAGCAGAGCGGACCCGAACACTGAAGCTTTCTTT.

This clone has a handful of counts. CDR3: CASSLDQANTEAFF. Here the CDR3 DNA reads TGTGCCAGCAGCTTAGACCAGGCTAACACTGAAGCTTTCTTT. The V gene is TRBV7-3, the J gene TRBJ1-1; D remains ambiguous. Looked up from germline, CDR1 is SGHTA and CDR2 is FQGTGA. CDR3 size: 14 residues. The V end lost 2 bases, the J end lost 2 bases, and 9 bases lay between the germline ends.

The chain is built from TRBV19 and TRBJ2-7, with a weak D call TRBD1 (6 bases). Germline CDR1 LNHDA, CDR2 SQIVND (reference sequence). V lost 6 bases to trimming and J lost 4 bases, with 19 bases between them. CDR3 length: 15 residues. The CDR3 reads CASRDVLGAHYEQYF. CDR3 nucleotides: TGTGCCAGTAGGGATGTCTTGGGGGCGCATTACGAGCAGTACTTC.

V gene TRBV6-5 combines with J gene TRBJ2-7, with 8 positions matching TRBD1. Germline assignment: CDR1 MNHEY and CDR2 SVGAGI. The CDR3 sequence is 15 residues long. V was pared by 6 bases and J by 3 bases, with 10 bases of the junction left unmatched. CDR3 sequence reads: CASSTEHGTGYEQYF. In nucleotides, the CDR3 is TGTGCCAGCAGCACCGAACACGGGACAGGCTACGAGCAGTACTTC.

The chain has TRBV4-1 and TRBJ1-1, with a tentative D call TRBD1 (6 bases). The CDR3 consists of 17 residues. Germline CDR1 and CDR2: MGHRA and YSYEKL. Trimming removed 0 bases at V and 0 bases at J, with 14 bases between. The CDR3 nucleotides read TGCGCCAGCAGCCAAGAGGTCCTGGGGGCCATGAACACTGAAGCTTTCTTT. Its translation is CASSQEVLGAMNTEAFF.

This clone was counted a few times. The genes are TRBV9 and TRBJ2-7; 9 bases line up with TRBD1. After removal of 3 bases from V and 2 bases from J, the junction contained 3 bases not matched to a gene. The CDR3 is 14 residues long. Germline CDR1 and CDR2: SGDLS and YYNGEE. The DNA for the CDR3 is TGTGCCAGCAGCGCCCGACAGGGGGCCTACGAGCAGTACTTC. It translates to CASSARQGAYEQYF.

This chain uses TRBV4-1 with TRBJ1-2; D remains unclear. The V gene lost 1 base and the J gene lost 4 bases, with 7 bases spanning the gap. The CDR3 runs to 13 residues. Germline CDR1 is MGHRA and CDR2 is YSYEKL. CDR3 loop: CASSQARPYGYTF. The CDR3 nucleotides are TGCGCCAGCAGCCAAGCCAGGCCCTATGGCTACACCTTC.